This T cell receptor beta chain emerged from a study of T cells after yellow fever vaccination. The wider study: SMART-Seq v4 Ultra Low Input handled preparation of low-cell-number fractions.

TCRdb passed the 5' RACE reads through MiXCR, listing each CDR3 protein once. The sample includes 250,000 or so distinct CDR3 sequences, roughly 6.3% of them seen just once. Points from the study as a whole: Bulk-population clonotypes that are abundant could appear as contaminants in FACS-sorted repertoires.

This clonotype was seen only a few times. Its antigen is unidentified. The sample in question was CD4+ T cells sorted from PBMCs, obtained on the day of the yellow fever booster vaccination. The origin of this receptor is a young man who received the YFV17D yellow fever vaccine.

CDR3 sequence (DNA): TGTGCCAGCTTCCCCAGTATTGGGTCGAAACAAGAGACCCAGTACTTC. Translation: CASFPSIGSKQETQYF. The chain recombines TRBV18 with TRBJ2-5, with no clear D. V lost 7 bases to trimming and J lost 2 bases, with 20 bases between them. This CDR3 is built from 16 residues. Germline assignment: CDR1 KGHSH and CDR2 LQKENI.